Given below is one TCR beta chain in context. The table lists this clonotype with a few counts. The clone's antigen remains unknown. No base quality information exists; no much larger clone differs at one position. Sequencing instrument: Illumina HiSeq 2500. Quantitative 5'-RACE with molecular barcodes was used to prepare TCR beta libraries. Turning to the authors' computational methods: Disease-linked TCR variants were identified with a new computational method built on a probabilistic model of VDJ rearrangement. The public reads were quality trimmed at Q25 with fastp and then assembled into clones with MiXCR by TCRdb, keeping productive beta chains. Rows merge per CDR3 protein into single entries with the most common DNA and genes. TCRdb, not the authors, supplied the V and J calls. This sample lists approximately 250,000 distinct CDR3 sequences; about 11% were detected once. About 3% of the sample is held by the ten biggest clonotypes.

This sample is part of a study of CD8 T cells in ankylosing spondylitis (dated by TCRdb to the late 2010s). Looking at the study overall: The study profiled T cell receptor beta repertoires in healthy donors and ankylosing spondylitis patients to find disease-linked TCR variants. The whole study cohort included some 100 healthy donors and about two dozen ankylosing spondylitis patients. Samples of peripheral blood were taken, and for ankylosing spondylitis patients, synovial fluid was collected as well.

The research as a whole found: The disease-linked clones were reported to be significantly enriched in matched synovial fluid samples from ankylosing spondylitis patients. The disease-linked clones showed a CD8+ phenotype and occurred at relatively low frequencies in peripheral blood. A TCR beta motif made up of seven or eight highly homologous amino acid variants appeared to be characteristic of blood from ankylosing spondylitis patients. Some of the motif variants had been reported before in the synovial fluid and blood of reactive arthritis patients, a finding that suggests common disease-initiation mechanisms.

The V end gives up 2 bases and the J end 9 bases, leaving 13 bases in the junction not matched to a gene. From its cysteine to its phenylalanine, the CDR3 spans 16 amino acids. This entry keeps only the CDR3 DNA: 48 bases, framed from base 1. CDR1 and CDR2 were assigned from the germline V gene as SGHDT and YYEEEE. The sequence is built from TRBV5-6 and TRBJ2-2, with 7 bases matching TRBD2. The origin of this receptor is a male donor with ankylosing spondylitis or in good health (not recorded which). Sequenced: blood, either unsorted or a sorted T cell fraction (not recorded which). The DNA sequence is as follows: TGTGCCAGCAGCTTTCAACGCGGGGGTAGTCTCAGGGAGCTGTTTTTT. Translation gives CASSFQRGGSLRELFF.